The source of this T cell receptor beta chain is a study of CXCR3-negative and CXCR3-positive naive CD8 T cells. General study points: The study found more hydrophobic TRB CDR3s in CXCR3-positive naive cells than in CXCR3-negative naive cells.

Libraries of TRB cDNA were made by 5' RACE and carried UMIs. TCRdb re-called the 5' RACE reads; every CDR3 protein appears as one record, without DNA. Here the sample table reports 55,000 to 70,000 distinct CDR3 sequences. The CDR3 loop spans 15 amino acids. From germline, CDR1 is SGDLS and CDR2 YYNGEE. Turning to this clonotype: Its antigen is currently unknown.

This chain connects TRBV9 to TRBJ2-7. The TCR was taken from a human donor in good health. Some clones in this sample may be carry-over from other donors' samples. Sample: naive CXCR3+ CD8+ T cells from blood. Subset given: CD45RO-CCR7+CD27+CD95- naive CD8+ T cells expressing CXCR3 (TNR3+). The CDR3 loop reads CASSVGRSTSYEQYF.